This T cell receptor (beta chain) originates from a study of blood T cell repertoires in COVID-19. Study-level information: Sites across the United States, Italy and Spain contributed samples from acute and convalescent COVID-19. T cells, B-cell-depleted T cells, or PBMCs provided the cDNA or gDNA that served as material.

CDR1 is MNHNY, CDR2 SVGAGI, per germline (reference sequence). The ends lost 5 bases at V and 7 bases at J; junction bases unmatched: 9. The CDR3 contains 15 residues. Per the original methods: Estimation of nucleated cell counts relied on the amplification of reference gene primers. The method was immunoSEQ multiplex PCR; TCRdb's version includes in-frame clones alone and lacks a portion of them. For V, J and clone size, that table is used; D and trimming come from the DNA. Of tens of thousands of clones detected, 80% to 90% appear once; the ten largest clones hold just under 6.5%. The clonotype was recovered from a human donor in a cohort sampled during active COVID-19. Specimen: peripheral blood. The chain employs TRBV6-6 and TRBJ2-1; 9 bases are a match to TRBD1. The CDR3 here is CASSPRDRDRNEQFF. CDR3 in DNA: TGTGCCAGCAGTCCCCGGGACAGGGATCGAAATGAGCAGTTCTTC.